These 18 T cell receptor beta chains were sequenced from one sample in a study of T-cell reconstitution after alpha-beta-depleted transplantation in children. The TCRbeta library incorporated unique molecular identifiers. TCRdb reprocessed the PCR reads via MiXCR and lists one record per CDR3 protein. The table has just under 250,000 distinct CDR3 sequences, over 20% seen once. The sequencing used PBMCs, collected before TCRalphabeta/CD19-depleted stem cell transplant. The source of these receptors is a girl aged 2 to 10 with Fanconi anemia, due to receive a stem cell transplant.

CDR3 nucleotide sequence: TGTGCCAGCAGGAGAGCGGGAGCTAAAAACATTCAGTACTTC. Residues: CASRRAGAKNIQYF. The chain joins TRBV21-1 to TRBJ2-4. TRBV21-1 counts as a pseudogene. The CDR3 is made up of 14 amino acids.

This clonotype has only a few counts. CDR3 loop: CSASGTNNEQFF. In nucleotides, the CDR3 is TGCAGTGCCTCCGGGACTAACAATGAGCAGTTCTTC. The V and J genes are TRBV20-1 and TRBJ2-1; 7 positions agree with TRBD2. Germline V gene lookup returns CDR1 DFQATT and CDR2 SNEGSKA (reference sequence). The ends lost 6 bases at V and 5 bases at J; junction bases unmatched: 4. The CDR3 loop spans 12 amino acids.

This clonotype showed up many times. The chain carries TRBV20-1 and TRBJ2-1, with 12 nucleotides matching TRBD2. From germline, CDR1 is DFQATT and CDR2 SNEGSKA (reference sequence). Trimming removed 0 bases from V and 13 bases from J; junction bases left unmatched: 19. The CDR3 sequence is 18 residues long. The CDR3 is CSARDLYSSGGAFALQFF. Here the CDR3 DNA reads TGCAGTGCTAGAGATCTCTATTCTAGCGGGGGGGCCTTCGCTCTCCAGTTCTTC.

This clonotype was seen once. CDR3 DNA: TGCAGTGCTAGAGCAAGCGGGAGGGGTTACAATGAGCAGTTCTTC. Protein product: CSARASGRGYNEQFF. The chain combines TRBV20-1 with TRBJ2-1; the match to TRBD2 covers 10 bases. Trimming at V came to 1 base and at J to 4 bases, leaving 4 bases not matched to a gene. The CDR3 has 15 residues. Germline CDR1 reads DFQATT; CDR2 reads SNEGSKA (reference sequence).

This clonotype appeared a few times. J is TRBJ2-5 and V is TRBV5-1; 8 nucleotides agree with TRBD2. The CDR3 has 14 amino acids. V shed 7 bases and J 4 bases; nucleotides not matched to a gene: 9. Germline-derived CDR1 and CDR2 are SGHRS and YFSETQ. For the CDR3, the DNA is TGCGCCAGCTCAGTACTAGCGGTGAGAGAGACCCAGTACTTC. Translated, it gives CASSVLAVRETQYF. The variable domain in full, with the rest retrieved from reference TRBV5-1 and TRBJ2-5, is KAGVTQTPRYLIKTRGQQVTLSCSPISGHRSVSWYQQTPGQGLQFLFEYFSETQRNKGNFPGRFSGRQFSNSRSEMNVSTLELGDSALYLCASSVLAVRETQYFGPGTRLLVL.

The rearrangement uses TRBV5-1 and TRBJ1-1; a possible D gene is TRBD1 (6 bases). The length of the CDR3 is 17 residues. The V gene lost 0 bases and the J gene lost 9 bases, with 24 bases spanning the gap. The V gene's germline CDR1 is SGHRS and CDR2 YFSETQ. CDR3 sequence: CASSLGPAGAADLQAFF. CDR3 DNA: TGCGCCAGCAGCTTGGGACCGGCGGGGGCGGCAGATCTACAAGCTTTCTTT. Combining the CDR3 with reference TRBV5-1 and TRBJ1-1 gives the whole variable domain KAGVTQTPRYLIKTRGQQVTLSCSPISGHRSVSWYQQTPGQGLQFLFEYFSETQRNKGNFPGRFSGRQFSNSRSEMNVSTLELGDSALYLCASSLGPAGAADLQAFFGQGTRLTVV.

This clonotype was observed at least ten times. The rearrangement links TRBV20-1 to TRBJ2-5; a possible D gene is TRBD1 (5 bases). The V gene lost 7 bases and the J gene lost 0 bases, with 9 bases spanning the gap. This CDR3 has 12 residues. Germline loops: CDR1 DFQATT, CDR2 SNEGSKA (reference sequence). The CDR3 DNA follows: TGCAGTGGTTGGACACACCAAGAGACCCAGTACTTC. This sequence encodes CSGWTHQETQYF.

This clonotype came up many times. The gene calls are TRBV7-3 and TRBJ2-1; 10 bases line up with TRBD1. The CDR3 consists of 16 residues. The V segment lost 2 bases and the J segment 3 bases; nucleotides outside the gene matches: 4. Per germline, CDR1 SGHTA and CDR2 FQGTGA. The CDR3 sequence is CASSLFGQGGYNEQFF. Here the CDR3 DNA reads TGTGCCAGCAGCTTATTCGGACAGGGGGGCTACAATGAGCAGTTCTTC. Together with reference TRBV7-3 and TRBJ2-1, the CDR3 gives the full variable domain: GAGVSQTPSNKVTEKGKYVELRCDPISGHTALYWYRQSLGQGPEFLIYFQGTGAADDSGLPNDRFFAVRPEGSVSTLKIQRTERGDSAVYLCASSLFGQGGYNEQFFGPGTRLTVL.

V usage is TRBV15 and J usage is TRBJ2-5; D remains unclear. Trimming removed 0 bases at V and 5 bases at J, with 10 bases between. The CDR3 has 14 residues. CDR1 LNHNV and CDR2 YYDKDF come from the germline V gene (reference sequence). DNA of the CDR3: TGTGCCACCAGCAGAGATCATTTTGGGGAGACCCAGTACTTC. It encodes CATSRDHFGETQYF.

This rearrangement joins TRBV5-1 to TRBJ2-3; D not certain. The CDR3 covers 12 residues. The germline V gene has CDR1 SGHRS and CDR2 YFSETQ. The V and J ends lost 4 bases and 5 bases respectively, with 8 bases between them. The CDR3, as DNA: TGCGCCAGCAGCACTTCTAGAGATACGCAGTATTTT. Translating gives CASSTSRDTQYF.

This clonotype showed up just a few times. The V call is TRBV28, the J call TRBJ1-2; 8 bases fit TRBD1. J lost 8 bases, V lost 5 bases, and 4 bases had no gene match. The CDR3 contains 12 residues. CDR1 and CDR2 (germline): MDHEN, SYDVKM. The CDR3 bases are TGTGCCAGCAGTGGACAGGGCCTGGGCTACACCTTC. It encodes CASSGQGLGYTF.

This clonotype was found many times. CDR3 amino acids: CASSPGLAAYNEQFF. DNA of the CDR3: TGTGCCAGCAGCCCGGGACTAGCAGCTTACAATGAGCAGTTCTTC. The chain has TRBV27 and TRBJ2-1, with 9 bases fitting TRBD2. Germline CDR1 is MNHEY and CDR2 is SMNVEV (reference sequence). The CDR3 spans 15 residues. V dropped 6 bases and J dropped 4; count of bases not matched to a gene: 7.

The chain uses TRBV7-2 and TRBJ2-1; 7 bases fit TRBD1. After removal of 6 bases from V and 4 bases from J, the junction contained 6 bases not matched to a gene. The CDR3 covers 14 residues. CDR1 and CDR2 (germline): SGHTA, FQGNSA. The CDR3 is CASRFGTVYNEQFF. The CDR3 DNA follows: TGTGCCAGCAGATTCGGGACAGTATACAATGAGCAGTTCTTC.

The rearrangement joins TRBV4-1 to TRBJ2-2, with TRBD2 matching 14 bases. The germline CDR1 and CDR2 sequences are MGHRA and YSYEKL. The CDR3 is 18 amino acids. V shed 0 bases, J shed 1 base, and the junction held 1 base outside the gene matches. The CDR3 spells CASSQEGLAGENTGELFF. Written as DNA, the CDR3 is TGCGCCAGCAGCCAAGAGGGACTAGCGGGAGAGAACACCGGGGAGCTGTTTTTT.

The chain is built from TRBV7-9 and TRBJ1-6; perhaps TRBD1 as D (5 bases). This CDR3 has 13 residues. V was clipped by 5 bases and J by 15 bases, with 17 bases between them. Germline V gives CDR1 SEHNR, CDR2 FQNEAQ (reference sequence). The CDR3, as DNA: TGTGCCAGCAGCAAGGCACTGGGGCCATTCCTCCACTTT. Translating it yields CASSKALGPFLHF.

Ten or more counts support this clonotype. The V and J genes are TRBV29-1 and TRBJ1-1; no firm D call. The CDR3 contains 9 residues. CDR1 is SQVTM and CDR2 is ANQGSEA in the germline V gene. Trimming pared 4 bases from V and 11 bases from J, leaving 8 bases between. The CDR3 DNA reads as TGCAGCGTTGGTCCGAGGGCTTTCTTT. This gives the protein CSVGPRAFF. Drawing the rest from reference TRBV29-1 and TRBJ1-1, the complete variable domain is SAVISQKPSRDICQRGTSLTIQCQVDSQVTMMFWYRQQPGQSLTLIATANQGSEATYESGFVIDKFPISRPNLTFSTLTVSNMSPEDSSIYLCSVGPRAFFGQGTRLTVV.

This chain joins TRBV11-2 and TRBJ2-1, with 11 bases aligning to TRBD2. The germline gives CDR1 SGHAT, CDR2 FQNNGV. The CDR3 is 18 residues long. Unmatched junction bases numbered 13, after V lost 2 bases and J lost 7 bases. This chain's CDR3 is CASSLFSTGLAVSNEQFF. DNA for the CDR3: TGTGCCAGCAGCTTATTCTCAACGGGACTAGCGGTATCAAATGAGCAGTTCTTC.

The table lists this clonotype with a few counts. The chain employs TRBV10-1 and TRBJ2-4; TRBD2 might be the D (6 bases). V was pared by 2 bases and J by 0 bases, with 11 bases between. In germline, CDR1 is WNHNN, CDR2 SYGVQD (reference sequence). This CDR3 has 16 residues. This CDR3 is CASSEGFGRAKNIQYF. Written as DNA, the CDR3 is TGCGCCAGCAGTGAGGGATTCGGGAGAGCCAAAAACATTCAGTACTTC.